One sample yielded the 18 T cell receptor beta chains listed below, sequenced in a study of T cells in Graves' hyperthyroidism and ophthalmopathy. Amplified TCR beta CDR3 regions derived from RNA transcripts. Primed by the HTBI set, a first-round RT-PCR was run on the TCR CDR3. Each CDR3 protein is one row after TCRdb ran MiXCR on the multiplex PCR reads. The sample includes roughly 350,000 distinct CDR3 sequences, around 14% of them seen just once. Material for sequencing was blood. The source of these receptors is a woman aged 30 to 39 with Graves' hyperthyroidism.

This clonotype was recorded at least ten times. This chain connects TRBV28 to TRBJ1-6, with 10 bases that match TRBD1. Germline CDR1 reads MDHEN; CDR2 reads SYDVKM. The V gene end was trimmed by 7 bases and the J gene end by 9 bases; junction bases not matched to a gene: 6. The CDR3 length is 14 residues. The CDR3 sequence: CASNPGQGFSPLHF. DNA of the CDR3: TGTGCCAGCAACCCGGGACAGGGGTTTTCACCCCTCCACTTT.

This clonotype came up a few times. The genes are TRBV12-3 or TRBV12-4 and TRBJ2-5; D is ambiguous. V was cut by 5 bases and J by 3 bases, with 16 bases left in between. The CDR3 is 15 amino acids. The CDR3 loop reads CASSTSTLSEETQYF. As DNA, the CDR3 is TGTGCCAGCAGTACCTCGACACTATCCGAAGAGACCCAGTACTTC.

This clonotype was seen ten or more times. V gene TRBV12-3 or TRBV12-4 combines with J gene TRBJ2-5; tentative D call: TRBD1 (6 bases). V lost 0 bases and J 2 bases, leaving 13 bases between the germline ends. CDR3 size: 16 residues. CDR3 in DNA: TGTGCCAGCAGTTTAGCGGAAGGACAGAGACAAGAGACCCAGTACTTC. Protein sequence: CASSLAEGQRQETQYF.

The CDR3 reads CASSRTGTTLPYEQYF. CDR3 sequence (DNA): TGTGCCAGCAGCAGAACCGGGACAACCCTTCCCTACGAGCAGTACTTC. V and J are TRBV7-6 and TRBJ2-7; tentative D call: TRBD1 (6 bases). The CDR3 consists of 16 residues. CDR1 is SGHVS and CDR2 is FNYEAQ in the germline V gene. Trimming shortened V by 5 bases and J by 2 bases, and 19 bases separated the two germline ends.

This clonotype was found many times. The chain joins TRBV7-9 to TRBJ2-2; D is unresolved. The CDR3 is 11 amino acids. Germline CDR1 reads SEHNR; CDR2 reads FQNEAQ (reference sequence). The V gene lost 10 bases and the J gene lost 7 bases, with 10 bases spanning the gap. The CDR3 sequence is CAIVVDGELFF. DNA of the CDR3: TGTGCCATCGTGGTTGACGGGGAGCTGTTTTTT.

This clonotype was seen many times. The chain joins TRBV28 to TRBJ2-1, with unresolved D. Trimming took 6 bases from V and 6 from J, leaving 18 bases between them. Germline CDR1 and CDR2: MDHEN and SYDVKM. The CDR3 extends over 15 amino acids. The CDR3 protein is CASSLFTGSFNEQFF. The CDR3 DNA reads TGTGCCAGCAGCCTATTTACTGGAAGTTTCAATGAGCAGTTCTTC.

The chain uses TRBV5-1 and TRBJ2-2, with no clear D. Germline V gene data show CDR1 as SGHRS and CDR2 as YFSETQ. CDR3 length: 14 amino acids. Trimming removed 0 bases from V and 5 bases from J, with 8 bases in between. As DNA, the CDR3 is TGCGCCAGCAGCTTGGATAGGAGTACCGGGGAGCTGTTTTTT. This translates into CASSLDRSTGELFF.

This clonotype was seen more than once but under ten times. This chain's CDR3 is CASSVGPGSGQFF. The CDR3 DNA sequence: TGTGCCAGCAGTGTTGGGCCCGGGAGCGGGCAGTTCTTC. The chain has TRBV25-1 and TRBJ2-1; TRBD2 is a possible D gene (6 bases). The germline V and J ends were trimmed by 4 bases and 12 bases, with 16 bases remaining between them. The germline V gene encodes CDR1 MGHDK and CDR2 SYGVNS. There are 13 residues in the CDR3.

For the CDR3, the DNA is TGTGCCAGTAGTATAGAGGTCGGGACTGGGGCCAACGTCCTGACTTTC. It encodes CASSIEVGTGANVLTF. The rearrangement joins TRBV19 to TRBJ2-6; perhaps TRBD2 as D (5 bases). The CDR3 consists of 16 residues. From germline, CDR1 is LNHDA and CDR2 SQIVND (reference sequence). V lost 0 bases and J 2 bases, leaving 8 bases between the germline ends. The full variable domain, its missing parts supplied by reference TRBV19 and TRBJ2-6, is DGGITQSPKYLFRKEGQNVTLSCEQNLNHDAMYWYRQDPGQGLRLIYYSQIVNDFQKGDIAEGYSVSREKKESFPLTVTSAQKNPTAFYLCASSIEVGTGANVLTFGAGSRLTVL.

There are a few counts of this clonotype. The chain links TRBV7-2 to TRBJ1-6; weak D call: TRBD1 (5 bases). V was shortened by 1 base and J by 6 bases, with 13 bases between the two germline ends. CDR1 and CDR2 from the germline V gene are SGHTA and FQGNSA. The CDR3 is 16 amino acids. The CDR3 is CASSLGWGEGNSPLHF. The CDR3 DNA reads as TGTGCCAGCAGCTTAGGGTGGGGGGAAGGTAATTCACCCCTCCACTTT.

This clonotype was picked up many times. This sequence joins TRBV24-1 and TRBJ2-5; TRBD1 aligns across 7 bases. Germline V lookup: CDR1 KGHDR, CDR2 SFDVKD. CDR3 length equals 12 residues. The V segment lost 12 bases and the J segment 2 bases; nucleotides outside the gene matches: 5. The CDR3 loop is CAAGDRQETQYF. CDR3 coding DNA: TGTGCCGCCGGGGACAGACAAGAGACCCAGTACTTC.

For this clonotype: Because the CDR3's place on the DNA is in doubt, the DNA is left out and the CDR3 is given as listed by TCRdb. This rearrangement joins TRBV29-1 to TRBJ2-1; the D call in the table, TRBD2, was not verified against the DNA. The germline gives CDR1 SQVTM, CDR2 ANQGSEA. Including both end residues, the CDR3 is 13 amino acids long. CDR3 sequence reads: CSVEVGPGSKEFF.

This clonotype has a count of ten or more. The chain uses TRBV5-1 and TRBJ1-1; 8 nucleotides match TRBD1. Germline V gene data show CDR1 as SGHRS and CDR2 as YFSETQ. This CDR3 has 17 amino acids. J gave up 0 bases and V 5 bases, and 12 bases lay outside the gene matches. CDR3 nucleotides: TGCGCCAGCAGGGAAGGACAGGGTATTGGAATGAACACTGAAGCTTTCTTT. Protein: CASREGQGIGMNTEAFF.

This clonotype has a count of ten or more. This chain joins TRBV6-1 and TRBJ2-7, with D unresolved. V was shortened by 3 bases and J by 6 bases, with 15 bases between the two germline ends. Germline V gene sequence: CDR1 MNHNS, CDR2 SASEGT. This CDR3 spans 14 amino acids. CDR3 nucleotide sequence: TGTGCCAGCAGTGACATTGGGCGACCCCTCGAGCAGTACTTC. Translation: CASSDIGRPLEQYF.

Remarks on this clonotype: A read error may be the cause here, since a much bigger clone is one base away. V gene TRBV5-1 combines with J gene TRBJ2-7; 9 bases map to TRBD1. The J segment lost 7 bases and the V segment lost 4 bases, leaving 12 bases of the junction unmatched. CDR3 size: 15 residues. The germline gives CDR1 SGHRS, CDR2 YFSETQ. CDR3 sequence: CASSPRLGTGQEQYF. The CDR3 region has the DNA TGCGCCAGCAGCCCCAGACTCGGGACAGGGCAGGAGCAGTACTTC. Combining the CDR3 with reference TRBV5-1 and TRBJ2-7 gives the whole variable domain KAGVTQTPRYLIKTRGQQVTLSCSPISGHRSVSWYQQTPGQGLQFLFEYFSETQRNKGNFPGRFSGRQFSNSRSEMNVSTLELGDSALYLCASSPRLGTGQEQYFGPGTRLTVT.

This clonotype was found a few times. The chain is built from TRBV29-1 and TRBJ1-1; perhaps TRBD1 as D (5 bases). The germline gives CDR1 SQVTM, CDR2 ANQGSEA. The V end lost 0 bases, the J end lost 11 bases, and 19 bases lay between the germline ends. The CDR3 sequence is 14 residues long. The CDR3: CSVEESTAHGWAFF. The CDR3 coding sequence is TGCAGCGTTGAAGAGTCGACAGCCCACGGGTGGGCTTTCTTT.

For the CDR3, the DNA is TGTGAAGAGGGCGGGGGCGGGGATGAGCAGTTCTTC. It yields the protein CEEGGGGDEQFF. The chain has TRBV13 and TRBJ2-1; tentative D call: TRBD2 (7 bases). CDR3 length: 12 amino acids. Per germline, CDR1 PRHDT and CDR2 FYEKMQ (reference sequence).

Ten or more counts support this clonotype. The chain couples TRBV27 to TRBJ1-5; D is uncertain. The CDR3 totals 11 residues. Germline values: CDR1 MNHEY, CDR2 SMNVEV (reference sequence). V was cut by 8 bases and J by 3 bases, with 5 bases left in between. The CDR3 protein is CASGDNQPQHF. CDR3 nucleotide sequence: TGTGCCAGCGGGGACAATCAGCCCCAGCATTTT.